The 13 T cell receptor beta chains below all came from one sample that was sequenced in a study of early T cells in non-severe SARS-CoV-2 infection. TCRdb passed the 5' RACE reads through MiXCR, listing each CDR3 protein once. The sample contains more than 20,000 distinct CDR3 sequences, around 5% of which appear only once. The sample was whole blood. These receptor sequences come from an adult who was a healthcare worker with PCR-confirmed SARS-CoV-2 infection or an uninfected control (not recorded which).

This chain uses TRBV5-4 with TRBJ2-5, with D possibly being TRBD2 (5 bases). Germline V lookup: CDR1 SGHNT, CDR2 YYREEE (reference sequence). CDR3 length: 13 residues. V was cut by 5 bases and J by 6 bases, with 14 bases left in between. The chain's CDR3 is CASSPDPGKTQYF. DNA of the CDR3: TGTGCCAGCAGTCCGGACCCCGGGAAGACCCAGTACTTC.

This clonotype occurred many times. The chain links TRBV24-1 to TRBJ1-1; 9 nucleotides match TRBD1. This CDR3 has 15 amino acids. Unmatched junction bases numbered 12, after V lost 9 bases and J lost 5 bases. Germline CDR1 and CDR2: KGHDR and SFDVKD. The CDR3 here is CATSKSQGAGTEAFF. The CDR3 DNA sequence: TGTGCCACCTCTAAATCACAGGGGGCAGGAACTGAAGCTTTCTTT.

A few counts support this clonotype. The gene calls are TRBV5-4 and TRBJ1-5; D call uncertain. V lost 2 bases and J 3 bases, leaving 3 bases between the germline ends. The CDR3 is made up of 12 amino acids. The germline V gene has CDR1 SGHNT and CDR2 YYREEE (reference sequence). CDR3 in amino acids: CASSFPNQPQHF. The CDR3, as DNA: TGTGCCAGCAGCTTCCCCAATCAGCCCCAGCATTTT. Full variable domain (rest looked up from reference TRBV5-4 and TRBJ1-5): ETGVTQSPTHLIKTRGQQVTLRCSSQSGHNTVSWYQQALGQGPQFIFQYYREEENGRGNFPPRFSGLQFPNYSSELNVNALELDDSALYLCASSFPNQPQHFGDGTRLSIL.

This clonotype has just a few counts. V gene TRBV20-1 combines with J gene TRBJ2-5; no clear D. Germline assignment: CDR1 DFQATT and CDR2 SNEGSKA (reference sequence). The CDR3 is 12 amino acids. V was shortened by 1 base and J by 1 base, with 4 bases between the two germline ends. CDR3 DNA sequence: TGCAGTGCTAGAGGGTTCCAAGAGACCCAGTACTTC. It yields the protein CSARGFQETQYF.

This clonotype is classed as large (0.1 to 1%). The J gene is TRBJ2-5, the V gene TRBV12-3 or TRBV12-4, with D possibly being TRBD1 (6 bases). V was pared by 5 bases and J by 7 bases, with 20 bases between. The CDR3 is made up of 15 amino acids. Written as DNA, the CDR3 is TGTGCCAGCAGTACCACAGGGAATCTCGGCAGGACCCAGTACTTC. This translates into CASSTTGNLGRTQYF.

A few counts support this clonotype. The rearrangement joins TRBV2 to TRBJ2-1, with 8 bases aligning to TRBD1. V shed 2 bases, J shed 1 base, and the junction held 1 base outside the gene matches. The germline V gene encodes CDR1 SNHLY and CDR2 FYNNEI. The CDR3 is 15 residues long. CDR3 loop: CASSETGGSYNEQFF. The CDR3 region has the DNA TGTGCCAGCAGTGAAACAGGGGGATCCTACAATGAGCAGTTCTTC.

This clonotype came up a few times. The V call is TRBV6-2 or TRBV6-3, the J call TRBJ2-7; 9 nucleotides match TRBD1. Germline V gives CDR1 MNHEY, CDR2 SVGEGT. V gave up 2 bases and J gave up 2 bases; unmatched junction bases: 7. There are 16 residues in the CDR3. CDR3 sequence: CASSYEGQGDPYEQYV. The CDR3 coding sequence is TGTGCCAGCAGTTACGAGGGACAGGGTGACCCCTACGAGCAGTACGTC.

Ten or more counts support this clonotype. The chain couples TRBV7-6 to TRBJ2-3, with 9 positions matching TRBD1. The germline CDR1 and CDR2 sequences are SGHVS and FNYEAQ. The CDR3 extends over 16 amino acids. V dropped 0 bases and J dropped 4; count of bases not matched to a gene: 5. The chain's CDR3 is CASSLAGQGIPDTQYF. The CDR3 DNA is TGTGCCAGCAGCTTAGCGGGACAGGGAATTCCAGATACGCAGTATTTT.

This clonotype came up many times. The rearrangement uses TRBV3-1 and TRBJ2-3; no firm D call. This CDR3 has 14 amino acids. Germline CDR1 reads LGHDT; CDR2 reads YNNKEL (reference sequence). The ends were cut back, 0 bases at V and 4 bases at J, with 8 bases in the middle. CDR3: CASSQEGFPDTQYF. For the CDR3, the DNA is TGTGCCAGCAGCCAAGAAGGGTTCCCAGATACGCAGTATTTT.

This clonotype was seen more than once but under ten times. The chain is built from TRBV15 and TRBJ2-2; no clear D. The CDR3 loop spans 13 amino acids. Per the germline V gene, CDR1 is LNHNV and CDR2 is YYDKDF (reference sequence). Trimming stripped 2 bases from V and 1 base from J, with 2 bases between. Here the CDR3 DNA reads TGTGCCACCAGCAGAAAGAACACCGGGGAGCTGTTTTTT. This encodes CATSRKNTGELFF.

The chain couples TRBV11-3 to TRBJ2-2; 10 positions match TRBD2. The V and J ends lost 5 bases and 3 bases, in that order; junction bases with no gene match: 9. Germline V gives CDR1 SGHNT, CDR2 YENEEA. This CDR3 has 17 amino acids. CDR3 nucleotide sequence: TGTGCCAGCAGCGAGGGGGGTCTAGCGGGAGACACCGGGGAGCTGTTTTTT. Translated, it gives CASSEGGLAGDTGELFF.

This clonotype was recorded many times. The chain links TRBV29-1 to TRBJ2-1; 9 bases fit TRBD2. The CDR3 totals 14 residues. Germline-derived CDR1 and CDR2 are SQVTM and ANQGSEA. Trimming removed 5 bases from V and 6 bases from J; junction bases left unmatched: 8. The CDR3 DNA follows: TGCAGCGTTTTTTCTAGCGGGGACCGCAATGAGCAGTTCTTC. Its protein is CSVFSSGDRNEQFF.

The sample holds many counts of this clonotype. This rearrangement joins TRBV25-1 to TRBJ2-7; the match to TRBD1 covers 8 bases. Unmatched junction bases numbered 7, after V lost 4 bases and J lost 2 bases. The CDR3 runs to 15 residues. CDR1 is MGHDK, CDR2 SYGVNS, per germline. The CDR3 coding sequence is TGTGCCAGCAGTGGAGGGACAGGTCTGCCCTACGAGCAGTACTTC. Translation gives CASSGGTGLPYEQYF.